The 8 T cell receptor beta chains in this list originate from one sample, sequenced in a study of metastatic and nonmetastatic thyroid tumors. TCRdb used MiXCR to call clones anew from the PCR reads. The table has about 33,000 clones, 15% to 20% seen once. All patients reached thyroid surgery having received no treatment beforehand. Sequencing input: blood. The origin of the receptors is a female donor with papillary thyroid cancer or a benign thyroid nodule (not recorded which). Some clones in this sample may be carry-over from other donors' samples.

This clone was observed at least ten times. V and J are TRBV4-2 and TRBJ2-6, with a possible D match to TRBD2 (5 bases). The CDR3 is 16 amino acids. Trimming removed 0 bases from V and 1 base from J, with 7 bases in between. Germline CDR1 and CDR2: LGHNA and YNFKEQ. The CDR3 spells CASSQEGGSGANVLTF. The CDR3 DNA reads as TGTGCCAGCAGCCAAGAGGGCGGGTCTGGGGCCAACGTCCTGACTTTC.

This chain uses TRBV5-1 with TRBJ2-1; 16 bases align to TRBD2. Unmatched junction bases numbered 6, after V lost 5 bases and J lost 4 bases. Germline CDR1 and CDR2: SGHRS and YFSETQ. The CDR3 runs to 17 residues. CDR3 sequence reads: CASRPGLAGGPYNEQFF. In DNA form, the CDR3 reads TGCGCCAGCAGACCGGGACTAGCGGGAGGGCCGTACAATGAGCAGTTCTTC. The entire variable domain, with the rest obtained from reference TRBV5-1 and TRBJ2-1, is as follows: KAGVTQTPRYLIKTRGQQVTLSCSPISGHRSVSWYQQTPGQGLQFLFEYFSETQRNKGNFPGRFSGRQFSNSRSEMNVSTLELGDSALYLCASRPGLAGGPYNEQFFGPGTRLTVL.

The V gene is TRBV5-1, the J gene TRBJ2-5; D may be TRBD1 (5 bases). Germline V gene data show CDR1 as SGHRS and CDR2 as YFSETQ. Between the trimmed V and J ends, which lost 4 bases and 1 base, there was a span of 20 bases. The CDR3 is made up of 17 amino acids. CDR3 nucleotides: TGCGCCAGCAGCACCACCTACCCCTCAAGGGGCCAAGAGACCCAGTACTTC. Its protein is CASSTTYPSRGQETQYF.

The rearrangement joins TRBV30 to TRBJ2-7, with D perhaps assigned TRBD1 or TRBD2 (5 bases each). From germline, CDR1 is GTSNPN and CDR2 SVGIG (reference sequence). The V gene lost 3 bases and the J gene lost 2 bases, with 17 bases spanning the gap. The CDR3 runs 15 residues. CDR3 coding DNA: TGTGCCTGGAGCAAGGGACCGGGCCCAGCCTACGAGCAGTACTTC. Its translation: CAWSKGPGPAYEQYF. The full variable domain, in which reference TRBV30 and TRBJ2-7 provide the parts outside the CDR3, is SQTIHQWPATLVQPVGSPLSLECTVEGTSNPNLYWYRQAAGRGLQLLFYSVGIGQISSEVPQNLSASRPQDRQFILSSKKLLLSDSGFYLCAWSKGPGPAYEQYFGPGTRLTVT.

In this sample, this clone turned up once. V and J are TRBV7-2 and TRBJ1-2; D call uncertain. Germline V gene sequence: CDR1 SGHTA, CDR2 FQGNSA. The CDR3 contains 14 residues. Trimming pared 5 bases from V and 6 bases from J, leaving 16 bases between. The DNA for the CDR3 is TGTGCCAGCAGCCTTGCCGGGGTTTGGAATGGCTACACCTTC. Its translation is CASSLAGVWNGYTF.

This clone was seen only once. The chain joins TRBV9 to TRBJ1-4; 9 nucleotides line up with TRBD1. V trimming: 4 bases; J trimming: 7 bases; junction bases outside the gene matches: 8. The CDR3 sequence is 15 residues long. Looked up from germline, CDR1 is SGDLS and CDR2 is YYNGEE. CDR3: CASSSQTGGSEKLFF. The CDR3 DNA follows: TGTGCCAGCAGCTCCCAGACAGGGGGTAGTGAAAAACTGTTTTTT.

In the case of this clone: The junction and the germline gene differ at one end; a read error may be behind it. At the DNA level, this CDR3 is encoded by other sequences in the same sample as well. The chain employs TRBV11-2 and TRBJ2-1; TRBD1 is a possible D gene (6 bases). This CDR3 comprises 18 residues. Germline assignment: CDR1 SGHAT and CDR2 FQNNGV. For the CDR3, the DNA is TGTGCCAGCAGCTTAGGGGGGCTAGCTGGTAGAACCTACAATGAGCGGTTCTTC. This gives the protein CASSLGGLAGRTYNERFF.

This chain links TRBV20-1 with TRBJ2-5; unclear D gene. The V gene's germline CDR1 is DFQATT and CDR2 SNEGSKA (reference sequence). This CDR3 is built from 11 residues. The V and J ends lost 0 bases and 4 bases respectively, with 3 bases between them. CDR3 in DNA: TGCAGTGCTAGAGATACAGAGACCCAGTACTTC. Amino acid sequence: CSARDTETQYF.